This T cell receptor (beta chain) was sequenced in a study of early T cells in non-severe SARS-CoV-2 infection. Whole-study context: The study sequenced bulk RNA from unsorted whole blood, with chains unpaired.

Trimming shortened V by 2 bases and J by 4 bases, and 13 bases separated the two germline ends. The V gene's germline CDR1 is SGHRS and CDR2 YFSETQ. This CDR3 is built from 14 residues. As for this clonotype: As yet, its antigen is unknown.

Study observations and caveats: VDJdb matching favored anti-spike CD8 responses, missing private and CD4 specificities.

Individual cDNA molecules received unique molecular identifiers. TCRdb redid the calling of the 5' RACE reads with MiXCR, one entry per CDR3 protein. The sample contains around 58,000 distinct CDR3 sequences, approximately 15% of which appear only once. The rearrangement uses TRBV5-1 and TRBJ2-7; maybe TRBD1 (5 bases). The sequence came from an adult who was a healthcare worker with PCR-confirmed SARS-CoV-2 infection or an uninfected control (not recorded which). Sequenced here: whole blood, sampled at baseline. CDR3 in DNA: TGCGCCAGCAGCTTAGAGCAGGGTCGGTACGAGCAGTACTTC. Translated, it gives CASSLEQGRYEQYF.